This TCR beta chain appears in the sequencing data of a study of cytomegalovirus exposure and HLA in healthy donors. About the research overall: The study placed around 85% of its approximately 400 genotyped donors in the Caucasian-associated ancestry cluster. Study observations and caveats: A later analysis associated roughly 15,000 TCR beta sequences with HLA alleles at a 0.05 false discovery rate. Sequences of the TCR beta chain were said to predict the HLA-A and HLA-B alleles of most subjects accurately. It was 164 TCR beta chains that were listed as cytomegalovirus-associated.

Use of 60 Vbeta and 13 Jbeta primers characterized the PCR. Sequencing was performed with immunoSEQ multiplex PCR; in TCRdb, only in-frame clones are kept and a portion is missing. The sample includes 150,000 or so clones, roughly 81% of them seen just once. A word on this clone: Its matching antigen is unknown.

After removal of 6 bases from V and 5 bases from J, the junction contained 6 bases not matched to a gene. CDR1 is MDHEN and CDR2 is SYDVKM in the germline V gene. This CDR3 spans 13 amino acids. Sequencing input: PBMCs. This receptor was taken from a woman between 18 and 30 years old in good health and CMV-seropositive. The V call is TRBV28, the J call TRBJ2-7; 8 nucleotides line up with TRBD1. CDR3 residues: CASRDQGADEQYF. CDR3 bases: TGTGCCAGCAGAGACCAGGGGGCCGACGAGCAGTACTTC.